The clone carrying this T cell receptor (beta chain) was observed a single time. What it binds is not known. V was trimmed by 3 bases and J by 0 bases, leaving 17 bases between them. There are 17 residues in the CDR3. The germline V gene encodes CDR1 MGHRA and CDR2 YSYEKL. This record belongs to a study of cytomegalovirus exposure and HLA in healthy donors. Study findings and constraints: It emerged from a later analysis that several of the most significant clusters appeared to be linked to common viral pathogens.

Amplification used 60 Vbeta primers and 13 Jbeta primers. Clones were read by immunoSEQ multiplex PCR, and TCRdb kept only the in-frame ones, dropping some. The sample shows more than 150,000 clones, roughly four fifths of them seen only once. Sequences were obtained from PBMCs. The TCR originated in a woman aged 18 to 35 in good health and CMV-seropositive. The chain employs TRBV4-1 and TRBJ1-1; the D is unclear. The CDR3 loop reads CASSHSKVREMNTEAFF. In nucleotides, the CDR3 is TGCGCCAGCAGCCATTCTAAGGTTCGGGAAATGAACACTGAAGCTTTCTTT.